This T cell receptor (beta chain) originates from a study of shared clonotypes between healthy human individuals (dated by TCRdb to 2020 to 2022). Study-level background: Three men and a couple of women, aged 18 to 49 years, made up the cohort. For each donor, CD4 naive and CD4 memory were each given three plates, CD8 naive was given two plates, and CD8 memory was given one plate. Blood TCR repertoires of about five healthy adults were deeply sequenced to estimate repertoire size and the extent of clonotype sharing between individuals. Between about 0.94 and 8.9 billion PBMCs per donor were obtained by leukapheresis. To increase sequencing depth and limit assay-specific biases, TCR repertoire library preparation and sequencing were carried out by different laboratories using diverse techniques. Overall study outcomes, separate from this receptor: Sharing across several donors was observed for around 5% of naive CD4, less than 4% of naive CD8, 2% to 2.5% of memory CD4, and about 0.38% of memory CD8 clonotypes. Based on pairwise subsampling, the degree of clonotype sharing among donors was expected to be affected by sequencing depth. The small number of donors limited the genetic and exposure-history diversity represented. Incomplete sequencing was indicated by rarefaction of sorted-subset datasets, despite the large sequencing depth. Sampling was limited to blood, and TCR repertoires in tissue likely differ from TCR repertoires in blood. Compared with non-shared clonotypes, clonotypes shared by all four sorted-subset donors had higher generation probabilities. Estimated clonotype richness was generally larger for naive than for memory subsets.

Donors were healthy HIV-negative adults with no recently reported acute infections or vaccinations. Every donor was a Caucasian adult living in Nashville, Tennessee, USA. CD4+ T cells were enriched through magnetic negative selection, after which naive cells were positively selected on CD45RA and the remaining negative fraction served as the memory subset. Blood was obtained by leukapheresis, after which PBMCs were separated by Ficoll-Histopaque density gradient centrifugation and cryopreserved in liquid nitrogen vapor phase. Analytical flow cytometry was used to check the purity and quantity of each magnetically sorted T cell population. Genomic DNA was isolated from every sorted fraction and measured by UV absorbance on a Nanodrop 2000c. Notes on this clone: There is no known antigen for this receptor. Base qualities were left out, and no much larger clone turns up one base away.

Using the deep immunoSEQ assay, multiplex PCR amplified TCR CDR3 regions from genomic DNA. Extracted genomic DNA from each cell subset was distributed evenly across all wells of several immunoSEQ 96-well plates, and each plate was treated as a replicate. For sorted subsets, 200 to 250 ng genomic DNA, equal to 25,000 to 35,000 T cell genomes, was loaded into each replicate PCR. The purified libraries were quantified using a Qubit 3.0 fluorometer, sized with a Bioanalyzer 2100, and then quantified again using the KAPA Library Quantification kit. Each immunoSEQ 96-well plate was sequenced on its own single-read 150-cycle Illumina NextSeq 550 flow cell. Under the source paper's analysis protocol: Because the immunoSEQ output held only junctional sequences and lacked quality scores, the filtering could not match the filtering applied to full-length reads. To assign V/J genes and CDR3, sequences were annotated against IMGT germline references using PyIR, a Python wrapper for IgBLAST v1.9. Reads were removed for weak V/J assignments (E-value above 1e-6), missing CDR3, stop codons, out-of-frame junctions, or ambiguous translated residues. V3J clonotypes were defined as sequences sharing the same inferred V gene, J gene, and CDR3 amino acid sequence. Percentage overlap between repertoires was calculated by dividing the number of shared unique clonotypes by the size of the smaller repertoire. RTK rarefaction, the Chao1 estimator, and Recon v2.1 estimates of unobserved clonotypes were used to assess repertoire richness. OLGA was used to compute generation probabilities for all TCRbeta clonotypes that the gDNA method yielded from a few donors. Here the immuneACCESS table is served through TCRdb, limited to in-frame sequences with V and J called. Missing clones are a known gap in these copies; in checked studies unresolved V genes cover under half, and the rest lacks a known reason. V and J calls and clone size are as listed in that table; D and trimming were resolved from the DNA. The sample includes millions of clones, with more than 85% observed a single time. About 0.37% of the sample goes to the ten largest clones.

CDR1 and CDR2 were assigned from the germline V gene as SGHTA and FQGTGA. From the cysteine up to the phenylalanine, the CDR3 has a length of 12 residues. Here the CDR3 DNA is all that survives: 36 bases in frame from base 1. V is pared back by 2 bases and J by 6 bases, with 8 bases lying between the germline termini. The material sequenced was naive CD4+ T cells from PBMCs. This sample's cell subset or site label indicates: CD45RA+ positively selected. The TCR was taken from a man between 18 and 35 years old in good health. Some clones in this sample may be carry-over from other donors' samples. The chain is made from TRBV7-3 and TRBJ2-7; the D gene is possibly TRBD2, with 6 bases matching. The CDR3 protein sequence reads: CASSLARGEQYF. The bases are TGTGCCAGCAGCTTAGCGCGGGGCGAGCAGTACTTC.